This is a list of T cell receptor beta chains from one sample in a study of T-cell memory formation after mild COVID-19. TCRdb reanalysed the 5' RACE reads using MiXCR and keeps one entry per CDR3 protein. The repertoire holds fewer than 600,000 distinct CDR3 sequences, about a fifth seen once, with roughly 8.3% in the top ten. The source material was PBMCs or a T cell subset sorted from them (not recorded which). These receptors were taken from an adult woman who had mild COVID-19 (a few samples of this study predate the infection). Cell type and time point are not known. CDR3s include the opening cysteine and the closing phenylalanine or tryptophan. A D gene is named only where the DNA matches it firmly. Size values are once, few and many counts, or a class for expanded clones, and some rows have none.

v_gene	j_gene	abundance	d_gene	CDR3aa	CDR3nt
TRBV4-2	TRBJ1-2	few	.	CASSQDPGRGNYGYTF	TGTGCCAGCAGCCAAGACCCTGGGCGGGGGAACTATGGCTACACCTTC
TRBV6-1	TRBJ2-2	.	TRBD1	CASSEYLLTGVTGELFF	TGTGCCAGCAGTGAATATCTCTTGACAGGGGTAACCGGGGAGCTGTTTTTT
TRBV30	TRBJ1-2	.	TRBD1	CAWSVGQGAGYTF	TGTGCCTGGAGTGTAGGGCAGGGGGCTGGCTACACCTTC
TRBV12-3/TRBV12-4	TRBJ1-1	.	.	CASSLGGGVSLEAFF	TGTGCCAGCAGTTTAGGTGGGGGCGTTTCGCTTGAAGCTTTCTTT
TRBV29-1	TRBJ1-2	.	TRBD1	CSGGQGADGYTF	TGCAGCGGCGGACAGGGGGCGGATGGCTACACCTTC
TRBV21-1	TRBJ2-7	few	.	CASSNRDRRNEQYF	TGTGCCAGCAGCAACAGAGACAGGAGGAACGAGCAGTACTTC
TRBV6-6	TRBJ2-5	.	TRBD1	CASRDRQGQETQYF	TGTGCCAGCAGAGATCGACAGGGTCAAGAGACCCAGTACTTC
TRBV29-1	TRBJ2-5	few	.	CSVAGGKRETQYF	TGCAGCGTTGCCGGGGGAAAGCGAGAGACCCAGTACTTC
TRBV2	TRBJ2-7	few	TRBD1	CASSNPRQGHEQYF	TGTGCCAGCAGTAATCCCCGACAGGGCCACGAGCAGTACTTC
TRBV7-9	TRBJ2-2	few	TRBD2	CASSFTAGSGELFF	TGTGCCAGCAGCTTTACAGCGGGGAGCGGGGAGCTGTTTTTT
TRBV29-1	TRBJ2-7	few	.	CSVEGGEVYEQYF	TGCAGCGTTGAGGGCGGAGAAGTCTACGAGCAGTACTTC
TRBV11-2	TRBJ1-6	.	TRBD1	CASSQGAASSYNSPLHF	TGTGCCAGCAGCCAGGGGGCGGCGAGCTCCTATAATTCACCCCTCCACTTT
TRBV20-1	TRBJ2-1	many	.	CSAKRSGDYNEQFF	TGCAGTGCCAAGCGTAGCGGAGACTACAATGAGCAGTTCTTC
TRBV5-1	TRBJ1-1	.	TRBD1	CASSGGTGGRTEAFF	TGCGCCAGCAGCGGTGGGACAGGGGGACGCACTGAAGCTTTCTTT
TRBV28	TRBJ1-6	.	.	CASGSDSPLHF	TGTGCCAGCGGTTCGGATTCACCCCTCCACTTT
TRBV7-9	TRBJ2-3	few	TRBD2	CASRSPLGVAGSKTDTQYF	TGTGCCAGCAGGTCCCCACTTGGGGTAGCGGGATCTAAAACAGATACGCAGTATTTT
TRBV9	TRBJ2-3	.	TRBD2	CASSVASGRASTDTQYF	TGTGCCAGCAGCGTAGCCAGCGGGAGGGCCAGCACAGATACGCAGTATTTT
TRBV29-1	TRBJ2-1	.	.	CSVEGVGGGITEQFF	TGCAGCGTTGAAGGGGTCGGAGGGGGCATCACTGAGCAGTTCTTC
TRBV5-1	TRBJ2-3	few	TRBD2	CASSPGGSPDTQYF	TGCGCCAGCAGCCCGGGGGGGAGCCCAGATACGCAGTATTTT
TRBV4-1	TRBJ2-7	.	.	CASSQGRLQYEQYF	TGCGCCAGCAGCCAAGGTAGATTACAGTACGAGCAGTACTTC
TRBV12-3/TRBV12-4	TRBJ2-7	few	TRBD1	CASSEGVSGGAFPYEQYF	TGTGCCAGCAGTGAGGGGGTATCAGGGGGCGCGTTCCCCTACGAGCAGTACTTC
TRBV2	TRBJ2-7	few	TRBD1	CASKGTVSYEQYF	TGTGCCAGCAAAGGGACAGTCTCCTACGAGCAGTACTTC
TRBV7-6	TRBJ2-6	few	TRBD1	CASSRPRGQTRTGANVLTF	TGTGCCAGCAGCCGGCCCCGGGGACAGACCCGTACTGGGGCCAACGTCCTGACTTTC
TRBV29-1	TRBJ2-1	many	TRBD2	CSVQPEPAGKLRGEQFF	TGCAGCGTTCAACCCGAACCAGCGGGAAAACTAAGGGGTGAGCAGTTCTTC